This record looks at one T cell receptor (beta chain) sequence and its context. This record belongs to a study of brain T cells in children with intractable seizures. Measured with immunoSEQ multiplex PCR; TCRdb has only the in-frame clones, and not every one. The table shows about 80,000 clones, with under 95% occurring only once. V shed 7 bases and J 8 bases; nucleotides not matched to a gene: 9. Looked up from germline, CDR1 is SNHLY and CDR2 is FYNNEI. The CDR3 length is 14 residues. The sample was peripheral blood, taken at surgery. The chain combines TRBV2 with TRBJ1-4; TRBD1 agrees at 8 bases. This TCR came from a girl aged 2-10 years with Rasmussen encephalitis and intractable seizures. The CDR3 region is CASTNGQGGEKLFF. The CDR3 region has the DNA TGTGCCAGCACCAATGGACAGGGAGGAGAAAAACTGTTTTTT.